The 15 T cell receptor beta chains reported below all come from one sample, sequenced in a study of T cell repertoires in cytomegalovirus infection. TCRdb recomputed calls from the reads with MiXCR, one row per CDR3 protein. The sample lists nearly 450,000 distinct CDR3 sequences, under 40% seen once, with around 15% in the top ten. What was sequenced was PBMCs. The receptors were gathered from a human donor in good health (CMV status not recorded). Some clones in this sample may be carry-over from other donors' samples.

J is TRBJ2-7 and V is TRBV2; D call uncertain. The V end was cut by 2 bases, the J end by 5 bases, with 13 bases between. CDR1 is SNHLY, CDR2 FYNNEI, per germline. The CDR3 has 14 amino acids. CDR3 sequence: CASSEFRTGDEQYF. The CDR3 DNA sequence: TGTGCCAGCAGTGAATTTCGGACCGGCGACGAGCAGTACTTC. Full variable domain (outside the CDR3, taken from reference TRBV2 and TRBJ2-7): EPEVTQTPSHQVTQMGQEVILRCVPISNHLYFYWYRQILGQKVEFLVSFYNNEISEKSEIFDDQFSVERPDGSNFTLKIRSTKLEDSAMYFCASSEFRTGDEQYFGPGTRLTVT.

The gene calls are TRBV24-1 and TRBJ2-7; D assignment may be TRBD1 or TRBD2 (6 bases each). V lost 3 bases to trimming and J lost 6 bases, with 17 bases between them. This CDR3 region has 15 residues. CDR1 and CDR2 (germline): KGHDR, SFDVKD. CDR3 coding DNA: TGTGCCACCAGTGATCCGGCCCGAGGGGGGTTCGAGCAGTACTTC. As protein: CATSDPARGGFEQYF.

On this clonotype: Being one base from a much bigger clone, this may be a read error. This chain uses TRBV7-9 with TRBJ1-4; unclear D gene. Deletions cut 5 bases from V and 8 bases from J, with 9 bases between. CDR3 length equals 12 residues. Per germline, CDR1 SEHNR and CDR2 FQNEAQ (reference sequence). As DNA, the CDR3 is TGTGCCAGCAGCCGCGCGTCGGAAAAACTGTTTTTT. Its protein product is CASSRASEKLFF. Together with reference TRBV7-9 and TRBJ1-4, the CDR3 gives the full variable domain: DTGVSQNPRHKITKRGQNVTFRCDPISEHNRLYWYRQTLGQGPEFLTYFQNEAQLEKSRLLSDRFSAERPKGSFSTLEIQRTEQGDSAMYLCASSRASEKLFFGSGTQLSVL.

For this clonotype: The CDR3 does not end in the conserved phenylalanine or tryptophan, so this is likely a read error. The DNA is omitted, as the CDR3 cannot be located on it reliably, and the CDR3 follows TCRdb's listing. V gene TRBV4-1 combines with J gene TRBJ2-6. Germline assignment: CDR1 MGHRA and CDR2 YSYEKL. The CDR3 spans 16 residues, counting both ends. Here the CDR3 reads CASSQDGGAGANVLPL.

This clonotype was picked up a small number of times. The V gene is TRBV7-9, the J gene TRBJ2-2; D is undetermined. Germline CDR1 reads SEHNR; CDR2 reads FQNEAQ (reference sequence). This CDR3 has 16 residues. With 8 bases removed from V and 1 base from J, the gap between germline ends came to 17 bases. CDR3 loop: CASARLDGKNTGELFF. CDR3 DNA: TGTGCCAGCGCACGTTTAGACGGAAAGAACACCGGGGAGCTGTTTTTT. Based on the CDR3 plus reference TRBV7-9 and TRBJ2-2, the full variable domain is DTGVSQNPRHKITKRGQNVTFRCDPISEHNRLYWYRQTLGQGPEFLTYFQNEAQLEKSRLLSDRFSAERPKGSFSTLEIQRTEQGDSAMYLCASARLDGKNTGELFFGEGSRLTVL.

The DNA of the CDR3 is TGCGCCAGCAGCCAAGGGGAGTACGGGGGGACAGATACGCAGTATTTT. Its translation: CASSQGEYGGTDTQYF. J is TRBJ2-3 and V is TRBV4-1; 7 bases are a match to TRBD2. J gave up 3 bases and V 1 base, and 7 bases lay outside the gene matches. The CDR3 spans 16 residues. Looked up from germline, CDR1 is MGHRA and CDR2 is YSYEKL.

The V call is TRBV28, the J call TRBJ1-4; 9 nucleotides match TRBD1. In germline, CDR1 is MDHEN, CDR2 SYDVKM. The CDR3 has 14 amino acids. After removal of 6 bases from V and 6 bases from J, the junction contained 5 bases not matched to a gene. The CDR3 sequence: CASRTGTGYEKLFF. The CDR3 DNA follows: TGTGCCAGCAGAACCGGGACAGGGTATGAAAAACTGTTTTTT.

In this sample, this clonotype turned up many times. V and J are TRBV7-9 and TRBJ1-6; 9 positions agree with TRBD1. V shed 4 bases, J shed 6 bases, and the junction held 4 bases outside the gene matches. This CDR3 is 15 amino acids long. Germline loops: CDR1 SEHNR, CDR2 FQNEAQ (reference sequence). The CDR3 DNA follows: TGTGCCAGCAGCTCAACGGGACAGGGTAATTCACCCCTCCACTTT. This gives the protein CASSSTGQGNSPLHF.

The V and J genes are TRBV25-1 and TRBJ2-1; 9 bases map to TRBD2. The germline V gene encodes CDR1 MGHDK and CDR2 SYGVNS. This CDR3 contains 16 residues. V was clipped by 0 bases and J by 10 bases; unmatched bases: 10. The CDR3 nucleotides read TGTGCCAGCAGTGAATATGGCGGGGGGGCCAAAAAGGAGCAGTTCTTC. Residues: CASSEYGGGAKKEQFF.

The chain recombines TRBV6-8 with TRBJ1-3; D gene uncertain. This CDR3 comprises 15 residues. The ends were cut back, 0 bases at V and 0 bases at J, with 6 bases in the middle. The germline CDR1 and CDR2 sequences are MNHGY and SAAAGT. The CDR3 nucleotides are TGTGCCAGCAGTTACTCGGCAGTCTCTGGAAACACCATATATTTT. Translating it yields CASSYSAVSGNTIYF.

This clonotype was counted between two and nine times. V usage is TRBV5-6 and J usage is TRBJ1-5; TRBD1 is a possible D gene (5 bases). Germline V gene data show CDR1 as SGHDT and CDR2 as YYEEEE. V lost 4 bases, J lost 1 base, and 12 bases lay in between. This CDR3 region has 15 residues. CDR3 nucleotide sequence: TGTGCCAGCAGCGTGTTCGGGGCAAGCAATCAGCCCCAGCATTTT. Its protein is CASSVFGASNQPQHF.

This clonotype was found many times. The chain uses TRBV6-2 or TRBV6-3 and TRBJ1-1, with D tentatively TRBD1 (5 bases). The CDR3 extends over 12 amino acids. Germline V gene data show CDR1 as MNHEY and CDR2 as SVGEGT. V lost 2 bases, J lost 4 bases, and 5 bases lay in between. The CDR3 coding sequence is TGTGCCAGCAGTTACGGGGGCACTGAAGCTTTCTTT. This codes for CASSYGGTEAFF.

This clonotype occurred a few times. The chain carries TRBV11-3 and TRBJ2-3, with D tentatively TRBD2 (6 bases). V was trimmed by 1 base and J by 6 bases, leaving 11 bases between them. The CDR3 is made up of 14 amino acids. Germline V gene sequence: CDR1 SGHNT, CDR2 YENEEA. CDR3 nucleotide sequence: TGTGCCAGCAGCTTAGGAGGGGAGGTGGATACGCAGTATTTT. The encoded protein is CASSLGGEVDTQYF.

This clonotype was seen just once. The CDR3 coding sequence is TGTGCCAGCAGTTTGGTTACAACTAATGAAAAACTGTTTTTT. Residues: CASSLVTTNEKLFF. The V and J genes are TRBV12-3 or TRBV12-4 and TRBJ1-4, with unresolved D. V lost 3 bases, J lost 0 bases, and 5 bases lay in between. The CDR3 length is 14 residues.

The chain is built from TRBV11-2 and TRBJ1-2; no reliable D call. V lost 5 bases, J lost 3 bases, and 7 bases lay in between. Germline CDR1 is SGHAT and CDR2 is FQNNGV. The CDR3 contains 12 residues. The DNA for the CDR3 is TGTGCCAGCAGCGACGCTCACTATGGCTACACCTTC. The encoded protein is CASSDAHYGYTF.